The clone carrying this TCR beta chain was seen many times. Its matching antigen is unknown. Per the germline V gene, CDR1 is ENHRY and CDR2 is SYGVKD. Trimming removed 0 bases from V and 1 base from J, with 18 bases in between. CDR3 length equals 18 residues. The record originates from a study of HIV-infected children after antiretroviral therapy interruption. Study-wide findings and caveats: Naive CD4+ CDR3 sharing between time points fell after interruption began.

A 3' RACE protocol on RNA, with unique molecular identifiers, produced the TCR library. From the 3' RACE reads, TCRdb called clonotypes with MiXCR, one entry per CDR3 protein. The sample has about 89,000 distinct CDR3 sequences; about 7.2% are singletons. Described treatment: PENTA 11 planned treatment interruption arm or continuous ART arm. Participants had taken at least three-drug ART for at least 24 weeks. The sample consisted of CD45RA+ CD4+ T cells from PBMCs, pooled from several time points, taken from a donor given antiretroviral therapy, either interrupted or continuous. The subset denotes: naive CD4+ CD45RA+ CD45RO- T cells. This chain joins TRBV10-3 and TRBJ1-1; D is unresolved. The sequence was collected from a pool of human donors with HIV. The CDR3 region has the DNA TGTGCCATCAGTGAGTCGATATTTCGGGGAGGAGAGAACACTGAAGCTTTCTTT. Residues: CAISESIFRGGENTEAFF.